Sequencing of this TCR beta chain was carried out in a study of blood T cell repertoires in COVID-19. Study at large: Sites across the United States, Italy and Spain contributed samples from acute and convalescent COVID-19. The cDNA or gDNA used as material had been derived from T cells, B-cell-depleted T cells, or PBMCs.

Per the study methods: The assay estimated nucleated cells by amplifying reference gene primers. Only in-frame clones appear in the TCRdb table, and some are missing; sequencing was by immunoSEQ multiplex PCR. The DNA was the basis for D and trimming; V, J and clone size are from that table. The sample holds about 42,000 clones, around 90% seen once. V lost 7 bases and J 0 bases, leaving 16 bases between the germline ends. This CDR3 is built from 15 residues. Germline V lookup: CDR1 LNHDA, CDR2 SQIVND (reference sequence). The sample comprised peripheral blood. The V call is TRBV19, the J call TRBJ2-7, with D perhaps matching TRBD2 (5 bases). The source is a human donor in a cohort sampled during active COVID-19. Written as DNA, the CDR3 is TGTGCCAGTAATCGGCAAGCGGAGAGCTCCTACGAGCAGTACTTC. The encoded protein is CASNRQAESSYEQYF.